The sequence of this T cell receptor (beta chain) was determined in a study of T cell repertoires and Cas9 in healthy adults. Libraries were prepared by immunoSEQ multiplex PCR; TCRdb keeps only in-frame clonotypes and omits some of them. The data contain under 25,000 clones, over 85% of them singletons. Germline-derived CDR1 and CDR2 are MNHEY and SVGAGI. The trim removed 2 bases at V and 8 bases at J, leaving 14 bases unmatched. The CDR3 totals 16 residues. The sequenced sample was CD4+ effector T cells (CD127+, CD25-, CD137-, CD154-) from PBMCs; culture status not recorded. The source is a human donor in good health. The chain carries TRBV6-5 and TRBJ1-2; 7 bases fit TRBD1. This chain's CDR3 is CASSYRGPLDRRGYTF. CDR3 bases: TGTGCCAGCAGTTACAGGGGGCCGTTAGACAGGAGGGGCTACACCTTC.